Below are 20 T cell receptor beta chains sequenced from a single sample in a study of T cell repertoires in cytomegalovirus infection. TCRdb independently ran MiXCR on the reads; one entry per CDR3 protein. The sample holds some 200,000 distinct CDR3 sequences; about a tenth are singletons and the top ten take about 4.6%. Sequenced sample: PBMCs. These receptors were collected from a human donor in good health (CMV status not recorded). Some clones in this sample may be carry-over from other donors' samples.

This sequence joins TRBV5-1 and TRBJ2-7, with D uncertain. The CDR3 is 13 residues long. Trimming stripped 1 base from V and 2 bases from J, with 7 bases between. The germline V gene has CDR1 SGHRS and CDR2 YFSETQ. In nucleotides, the CDR3 is TGCGCCAGCAGCTTGTACAGCGCCTACGAGCAGTACTTC. It encodes CASSLYSAYEQYF.

The chain is built from TRBV12-3 or TRBV12-4 and TRBJ1-2; D is possibly TRBD1 (6 bases). The V end lost 5 bases, the J end lost 12 bases, and 13 bases lay between the germline ends. The length of the CDR3 is 11 residues. The CDR3 region is CASSPGTPNTF. Here the CDR3 DNA reads TGTGCCAGCAGTCCCGGGACACCTAACACCTTC.

This clonotype has a count of ten or more. This chain uses TRBV7-8 with TRBJ1-5; no reliable D call. CDR1 is SGHVS, CDR2 FQNEAQ, per germline. The CDR3 has 14 amino acids. V gave up 0 bases and J gave up 1 base, with 4 bases separating them. The CDR3 reads CASSLAQSNQPQHF. The CDR3 DNA reads as TGTGCCAGCAGCTTAGCGCAGAGCAATCAGCCCCAGCATTTT.

This chain links TRBV2 with TRBJ1-2; tentative D call: TRBD1 (5 bases). Trimming took 6 bases from V and 0 from J, leaving 17 bases between them. The CDR3 is 16 residues long. The germline V gene has CDR1 SNHLY and CDR2 FYNNEI. CDR3 sequence (DNA): TGTGCCAGCAGCGAACATGACAGAGCAGCTAACTATGGCTACACCTTC. It is translated as CASSEHDRAANYGYTF. Full variable domain (remainder filled in from reference TRBV2 and TRBJ1-2): EPEVTQTPSHQVTQMGQEVILRCVPISNHLYFYWYRQILGQKVEFLVSFYNNEISEKSEIFDDQFSVERPDGSNFTLKIRSTKLEDSAMYFCASSEHDRAANYGYTFGSGTRLTVV.

This rearrangement joins TRBV9 to TRBJ1-6; TRBD1 matches 9 bases. After removal of 5 bases from V and 9 bases from J, the junction contained 9 bases not matched to a gene. The CDR3 totals 15 residues. In germline, CDR1 is SGDLS, CDR2 YYNGEE. The CDR3 reads CASSQTGTGSSPLHF. DNA of the CDR3: TGTGCCAGCAGTCAGACCGGGACAGGGAGTTCACCCCTCCACTTT. Supplemented by reference TRBV9 and TRBJ1-6, the full variable domain reads DSGVTQTPKHLITATGQRVTLRCSPRSGDLSVYWYQQSLDQGLQFLIQYYNGEERAKGNILERFSAQQFPDLHSELNLSSLELGDSALYFCASSQTGTGSSPLHFGNGTRLTVT.

This clonotype turned up a few times. The chain uses TRBV4-3 and TRBJ1-2; weak D call: TRBD1 (5 bases). The germline V gene encodes CDR1 LGHNA and CDR2 YSLEER. The V end lost 4 bases, the J end lost 3 bases, and 15 bases lay between the germline ends. The CDR3 covers 15 residues. CDR3 bases: TGCGCCAGCAGCCGAGAGAGTAGACAGCACTATGGCTACACCTTC. Its translation is CASSRESRQHYGYTF.

This clonotype showed up just a few times. The chain employs TRBV20-1 and TRBJ1-2, with a tentative D call TRBD1 (5 bases). The germline V gene has CDR1 DFQATT and CDR2 SNEGSKA (reference sequence). The CDR3 contains 15 residues. Trimming took off 6 bases at V and 4 bases at J, with 21 bases between the two ends. The CDR3 is CSATHGGDGPYGYTF. The CDR3 region has the DNA TGCAGTGCGACCCACGGAGGGGACGGGCCCTATGGCTACACCTTC.

V usage is TRBV25-1 and J usage is TRBJ1-5, with a possible D match to TRBD1 (5 bases). Deletions cut 8 bases from V and 5 bases from J, with 10 bases between. This CDR3 is built from 12 residues. Looked up from germline, CDR1 is MGHDK and CDR2 is SYGVNS. In DNA, the CDR3 is TGTGCCAGCCGCCAAGGGGATCAGCCCCAGCATTTT. Translation: CASRQGDQPQHF. Full variable domain (outside the CDR3, taken from reference TRBV25-1 and TRBJ1-5): EADIYQTPRYLVIGTGKKITLECSQTMGHDKMYWYQQDPGMELHLIHYSYGVNSTEKGDLSSESTVSRIRTEHFPLTLESARPSHTSQYLCASRQGDQPQHFGDGTRLSIL.

This clonotype was observed at least ten times. The chain is built from TRBV27 and TRBJ2-5; the D gene is possibly TRBD2 (5 bases). Germline V gene sequence: CDR1 MNHEY, CDR2 SMNVEV (reference sequence). CDR3 size: 16 residues. The V end lost 2 bases, the J end lost 5 bases, and 18 bases lay between the germline ends. In nucleotides, the CDR3 is TGTGCCAGCAGTTTACTAAGCGGAGCGCTAGGGGAGACCCAGTACTTC. Its translation: CASSLLSGALGETQYF.

In its sample, this clonotype was seen a few times. A junction boundary mismatches the germline segment, possibly from a read error. The DNA for the CDR3 is TGTGCCAGCGGTTACGCGGGGGCTAGGGATGAGCAGTTCTTC. It is translated as CASGYAGARDEQFF. The chain employs TRBV6-2 or TRBV6-3 and TRBJ2-1, with D possibly being TRBD2 (7 bases). The CDR3 runs 14 residues. CDR1 is MNHEY and CDR2 is SVGEGT in the germline V gene.

The gene calls are TRBV19 and TRBJ2-7, with 9 nucleotides matching TRBD2. V gave up 3 bases and J gave up 2 bases; unmatched junction bases: 8. CDR3 size: 16 residues. Looked up from germline, CDR1 is LNHDA and CDR2 is SQIVND (reference sequence). The CDR3 here is CASSIGGGRAAYEQYF. The CDR3 coding sequence is TGTGCCAGTAGTATCGGCGGCGGGAGGGCTGCCTACGAGCAGTACTTC.

This clonotype appeared many times. The chain combines TRBV19 with TRBJ1-5; maybe TRBD1 (5 bases). The CDR3 covers 16 residues. The ends were cut back, 7 bases at V and 4 bases at J, with 20 bases in the middle. Germline loops: CDR1 LNHDA, CDR2 SQIVND (reference sequence). CDR3 protein: CASNRGVAALNQPQHF. The DNA for the CDR3 is TGTGCCAGTAATCGAGGGGTCGCGGCCTTAAATCAGCCCCAGCATTTT.

The J gene is TRBJ2-1, the V gene TRBV7-9; D is ambiguous. Germline values: CDR1 SEHNR, CDR2 FQNEAQ (reference sequence). This CDR3 is 13 amino acids long. Trimming shortened V by 3 bases and J by 10 bases, and 13 bases separated the two germline ends. The CDR3 sequence: CASSFPSRDEQFF. The CDR3 nucleotides are TGTGCCAGCAGCTTCCCTTCTAGAGACGAGCAGTTCTTC.

In this sample, this clonotype turned up many times. V usage is TRBV11-2 and J usage is TRBJ1-5; D gene ambiguous. The CDR3 has 13 amino acids. In germline, CDR1 is SGHAT, CDR2 FQNNGV. V lost 8 bases to trimming and J lost 7 bases, with 15 bases between them. CDR3 protein: CASGEVTGQPQHF. CDR3 sequence (DNA): TGTGCCAGCGGGGAGGTTACGGGACAGCCCCAGCATTTT. The complete variable domain, with remaining parts taken from reference TRBV11-2 and TRBJ1-5, reads EAGVAQSPRYKIIEKRQSVAFWCNPISGHATLYWYQQILGQGPKLLIQFQNNGVVDDSQLPKDRFSAERLKGVDSTLKIQPAKLEDSAVYLCASGEVTGQPQHFGDGTRLSIL.

For this clonotype: One base away lies a much larger clone, so this may be a sequencing read error. This chain links TRBV7-2 with TRBJ2-5, with D perhaps TRBD1 (6 bases). Germline assignment: CDR1 SGHTA and CDR2 FQGNSA. Deletions cut 5 bases from V and 2 bases from J, with 15 bases between. The CDR3 sequence is 15 residues long. CDR3 coding DNA: TGTGCCAGCAGCCTCGGGACACTCGAACAAGAGACCCAGTACTTC. Translated: CASSLGTLEQETQYF.

This clonotype was observed a handful of times. The chain employs TRBV30 and TRBJ1-1, with no clear D. The CDR3 extends over 12 amino acids. Germline V gene lookup returns CDR1 GTSNPN and CDR2 SVGIG (reference sequence). With 4 bases removed from V and 4 bases from J, the gap between germline ends came to 10 bases. The chain's CDR3 is CAWIGSGTEAFF. The CDR3 nucleotides read TGTGCCTGGATAGGGAGCGGCACTGAAGCTTTCTTT. Drawing the rest from reference TRBV30 and TRBJ1-1, the complete variable domain is SQTIHQWPATLVQPVGSPLSLECTVEGTSNPNLYWYRQAAGRGLQLLFYSVGIGQISSEVPQNLSASRPQDRQFILSSKKLLLSDSGFYLCAWIGSGTEAFFGQGTRLTVV.

The table lists this clonotype with many counts. The chain joins TRBV2 to TRBJ2-2; 9 positions agree with TRBD1. With V trimmed by 4 bases and J by 1 base, 1 base remained unmatched. There are 15 residues in the CDR3. CDR1 and CDR2 from the germline V gene are SNHLY and FYNNEI. This CDR3 reads CASSVGQGNTGELFF. CDR3 bases: TGTGCCAGCAGTGTGGGACAGGGGAACACCGGGGAGCTGTTTTTT.

Ten or more counts support this clonotype. This chain connects TRBV10-3 to TRBJ1-2; 8 positions match TRBD1. Trimming took 11 bases from V and 10 from J; bases not matched to a gene: 12. The germline CDR1 and CDR2 sequences are ENHRY and SYGVKD. The CDR3 has 12 amino acids. The CDR3 DNA reads as TGTGCCGCCTCAGGGGGCTATGGCAACTACACCTTC. This codes for CAASGGYGNYTF.

At least ten counts were recorded for this clonotype. The V call is TRBV7-9, the J call TRBJ2-3; D gene uncertain. Deletions cut 4 bases from V and 1 base from J, with 9 bases between. This CDR3 is built from 14 residues. Germline CDR1 SEHNR, CDR2 FQNEAQ (reference sequence). The CDR3 coding sequence is TGTGCCAGCAGCTCCGAGGCAGGCACAGATACGCAGTATTTT. It specifies CASSSEAGTDTQYF. Drawing the rest from reference TRBV7-9 and TRBJ2-3, the complete variable domain is DTGVSQNPRHKITKRGQNVTFRCDPISEHNRLYWYRQTLGQGPEFLTYFQNEAQLEKSRLLSDRFSAERPKGSFSTLEIQRTEQGDSAMYLCASSSEAGTDTQYFGPGTRLTVL.

In its sample, this clonotype was seen many times. The chain uses TRBV7-9 and TRBJ2-7; 8 bases match TRBD1. Germline V lookup: CDR1 SEHNR, CDR2 FQNEAQ (reference sequence). The V gene end was trimmed by 0 bases and the J gene end by 3 bases; junction bases not matched to a gene: 13. The CDR3 is 18 amino acids. CDR3 sequence: CASSLAFGGDRSRYEQYF. Written as DNA, the CDR3 is TGTGCCAGCAGCTTAGCTTTCGGTGGGGACAGGTCCCGCTACGAGCAGTACTTC.